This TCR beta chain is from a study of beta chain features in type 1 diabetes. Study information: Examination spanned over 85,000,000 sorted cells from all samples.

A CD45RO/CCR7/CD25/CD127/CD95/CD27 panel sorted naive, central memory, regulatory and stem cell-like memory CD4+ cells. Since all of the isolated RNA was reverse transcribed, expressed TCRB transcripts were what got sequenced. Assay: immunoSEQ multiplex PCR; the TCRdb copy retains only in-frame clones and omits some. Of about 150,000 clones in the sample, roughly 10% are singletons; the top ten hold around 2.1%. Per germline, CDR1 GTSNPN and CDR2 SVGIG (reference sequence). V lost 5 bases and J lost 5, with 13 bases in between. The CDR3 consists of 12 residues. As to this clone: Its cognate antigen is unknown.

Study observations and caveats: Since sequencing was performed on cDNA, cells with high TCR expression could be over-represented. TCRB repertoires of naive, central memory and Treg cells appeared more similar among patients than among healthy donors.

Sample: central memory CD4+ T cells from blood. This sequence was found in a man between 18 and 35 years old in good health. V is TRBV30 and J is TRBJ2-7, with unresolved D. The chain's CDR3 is CAWAPLTNEQYF. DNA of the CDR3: TGTGCCTGGGCCCCCCTGACGAACGAGCAGTACTTC.